This T cell receptor (beta chain) was sequenced for a study of CD8 T cells in Susac syndrome (dated by TCRdb to the late 2010s). With respect to the entire study: The study used repertoire sequencing to test whether antigen drove CD8+ T cell activation and differentiation in Susac syndrome.

RNA was extracted with the RNeasy kit and roughly 0.45 to 1 ug was reverse transcribed using random hexamers. The immunoSEQ multiplex PCR assay, which covers 54 Vbeta and 13 Jbeta segments, was used to amplify TCR beta CDR3 regions. PCR amplification bias was corrected by using a synthetic template baseline for primer optimization and computational correction. The original methods were these. Only productive sequences were kept, with reads annotated to V, D and J genes according to IMGT and analyzed in immunoSEQ Analyzer. Clonality was calculated as one minus the Shannon entropy normalized by log2 of the number of productive unique sequences. Public and private clones were assessed among the 100 most prevalent clones of each patient and control. Susac-specific clones were defined as absent from healthy and MS cohorts, over a thousand published viral clones and other ImmuneACCESS disease sequences. The raw public reads went through TCRdb reprocessing: fastp at Q25, MiXCR clone calling, in-frame beta chains kept. Rows are combined by CDR3 protein, so each entry shows the most common genes and DNA. TCRdb's processing, not the authors' own work, is the source of the V and J calls. This sample is represented by 150,000 to 200,000 distinct CDR3 sequences; around 96% of them were singletons. The ten largest clones capture about 0.13% of the sample.

What the authors observed across the whole study: The TCR sequencing and HLA analysis was acknowledged to have included a relatively small number of individuals.

The V and J ends are trimmed by 4 bases and 7 bases, leaving 17 bases between them. CDR1 and CDR2 (SGHAT, FQDESV) derive from the germline V gene (reference sequence). The CDR3 spans 15 residues, from the cysteine through the phenylalanine. The read is trimmed to its CDR3 DNA, 45 bases read in frame from base 1. High-throughput TCR beta sequencing profiled peripheral blood CD8+ and CD4+ T cells from healthy donors, Susac syndrome patients and multiple sclerosis patients. The healthy donors served as controls matched for age and sex. Bulk CD8+ and CD4+ T cells were purified by magnetic negative isolation, while CD8+ TEMRA cells were enriched using FACS. Blood was collected in EDTA tubes and processed within 24 hours, with PBMCs isolated through density gradient centrifugation. PBMCs intended for TCR sequencing were frozen in liquid nitrogen and were later thawed in a 37 degrees C water bath. Purity of sorted or isolated CD4+, CD8+ and CD8+ TEMRA cells was at least 90%.

To note about this clonotype: Its target antigen remains unknown. Base qualities were left out, and no much larger clone turns up one base away.

This receptor was obtained from a human donor in good health. Material for sequencing was CD4+ T cells from PBMCs. The chain joins TRBV11-1 to TRBJ2-1; too little of a D gene remains to name it. The CDR3 amino acid sequence is: CASSSTGRARNEQFF. The DNA sequence is TGTGCCAGCAGCTCCACCGGTCGAGCGAGGAATGAGCAGTTCTTC. Full variable domain (CDR3 extended with the reference TRBV11-1 and TRBJ2-1 proteins): EAEVAQSPRYKITEKSQAVAFWCDPISGHATLYWYRQILGQGPELLVQFQDESVVDDSQLPKDRFSAERLKGVDSTLKIQPAELGDSAMYLCASSSTGRARNEQFFGPGTRLTVL.